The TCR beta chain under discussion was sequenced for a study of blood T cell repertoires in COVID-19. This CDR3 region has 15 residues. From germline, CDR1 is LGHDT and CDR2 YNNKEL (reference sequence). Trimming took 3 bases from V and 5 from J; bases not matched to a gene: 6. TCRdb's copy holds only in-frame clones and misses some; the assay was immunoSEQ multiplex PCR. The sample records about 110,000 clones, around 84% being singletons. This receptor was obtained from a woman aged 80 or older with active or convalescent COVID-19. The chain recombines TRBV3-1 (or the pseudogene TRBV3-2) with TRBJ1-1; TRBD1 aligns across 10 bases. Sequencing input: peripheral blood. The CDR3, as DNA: TGTGCCAGCAGCCACGATGGACAGGGGGGTACTGAAGCTTTCTTT. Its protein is CASSHDGQGGTEAFF.